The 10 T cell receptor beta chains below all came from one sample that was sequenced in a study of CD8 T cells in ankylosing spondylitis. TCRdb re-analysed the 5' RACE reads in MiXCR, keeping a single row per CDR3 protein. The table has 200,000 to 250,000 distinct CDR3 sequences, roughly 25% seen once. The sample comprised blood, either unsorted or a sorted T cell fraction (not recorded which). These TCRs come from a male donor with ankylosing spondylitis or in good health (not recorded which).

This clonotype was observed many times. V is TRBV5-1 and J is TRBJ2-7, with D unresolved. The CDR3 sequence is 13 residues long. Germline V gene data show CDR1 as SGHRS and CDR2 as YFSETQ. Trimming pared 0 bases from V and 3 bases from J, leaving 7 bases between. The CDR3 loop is CASSLVTGYEQYF. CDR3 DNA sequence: TGCGCCAGCAGCTTGGTGACTGGCTACGAGCAGTACTTC.

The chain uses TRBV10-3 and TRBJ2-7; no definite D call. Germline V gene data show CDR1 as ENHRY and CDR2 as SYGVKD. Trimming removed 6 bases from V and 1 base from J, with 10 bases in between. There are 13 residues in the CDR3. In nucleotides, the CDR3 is TGTGCCATCAGGTTTGGCCTATCCTACGAGCAGTACTTC. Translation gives CAIRFGLSYEQYF.

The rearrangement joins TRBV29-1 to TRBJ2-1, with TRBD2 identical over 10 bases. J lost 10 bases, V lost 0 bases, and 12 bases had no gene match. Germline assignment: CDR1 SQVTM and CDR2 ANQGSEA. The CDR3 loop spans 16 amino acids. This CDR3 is CSVEDPGSGRDSEQFF. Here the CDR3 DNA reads TGCAGCGTTGAAGATCCCGGAAGCGGGAGGGATTCCGAGCAGTTCTTC.

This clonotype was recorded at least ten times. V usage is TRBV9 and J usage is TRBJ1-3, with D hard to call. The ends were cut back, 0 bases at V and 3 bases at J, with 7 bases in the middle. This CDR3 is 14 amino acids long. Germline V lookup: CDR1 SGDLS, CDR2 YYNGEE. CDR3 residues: CASSVDSHGNTIYF. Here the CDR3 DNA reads TGTGCCAGCAGCGTAGACAGTCATGGAAACACCATATATTTT.

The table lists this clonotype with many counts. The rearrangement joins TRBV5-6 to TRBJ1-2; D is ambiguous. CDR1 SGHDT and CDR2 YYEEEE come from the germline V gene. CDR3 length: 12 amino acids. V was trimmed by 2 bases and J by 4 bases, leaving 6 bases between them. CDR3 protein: CASSFVAYGYTF. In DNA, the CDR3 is TGTGCCAGCAGCTTCGTCGCCTATGGCTACACCTTC.

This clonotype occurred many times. CDR3 sequence reads: CAISESKPRQFRNTEAFF. CDR3 bases: TGTGCCATCAGTGAGTCGAAGCCCCGTCAGTTCAGGAACACTGAAGCTTTCTTT. The chain combines TRBV10-3 with TRBJ1-1, with D hard to call. The CDR3 length is 18 residues. The germline V and J ends were trimmed by 0 bases and 1 base, with 18 bases remaining between them. Germline loops: CDR1 ENHRY, CDR2 SYGVKD.

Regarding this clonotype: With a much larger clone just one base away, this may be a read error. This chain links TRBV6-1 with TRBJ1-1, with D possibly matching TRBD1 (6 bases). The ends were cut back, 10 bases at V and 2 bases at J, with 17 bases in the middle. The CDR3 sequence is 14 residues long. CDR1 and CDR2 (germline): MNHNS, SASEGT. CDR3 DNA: TGTGCCACCAAAAGGGACACCATAAACACTGAAGCTTTCTTT. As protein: CATKRDTINTEAFF.

CDR3 amino acids: CASSRRGSGTSGYNEQFF. DNA for the CDR3: TGCGCCAGCAGTCGGAGGGGTAGTGGGACTAGCGGATACAATGAGCAGTTCTTC. The V and J genes are TRBV5-1 and TRBJ2-1, with TRBD2 matching 11 bases. In germline, CDR1 is SGHRS, CDR2 YFSETQ. The trim removed 5 bases at V and 4 bases at J, leaving 14 bases unmatched. CDR3 length: 18 residues.

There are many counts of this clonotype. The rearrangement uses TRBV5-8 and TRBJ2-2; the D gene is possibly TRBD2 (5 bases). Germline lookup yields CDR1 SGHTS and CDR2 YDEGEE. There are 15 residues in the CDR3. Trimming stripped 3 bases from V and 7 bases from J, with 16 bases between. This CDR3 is CASSWRMPSGGELFF. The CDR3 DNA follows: TGTGCCAGCAGCTGGAGGATGCCGTCCGGCGGGGAGCTGTTTTTT.

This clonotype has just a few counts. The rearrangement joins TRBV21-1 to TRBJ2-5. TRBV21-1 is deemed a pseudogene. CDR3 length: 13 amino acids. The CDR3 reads CASSHQRWETQYF. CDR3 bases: TGTGCCAGCAGCCATCAACGATGGGAGACCCAGTACTTC.